These 16 T cell receptor beta chains originate from one sample sequenced in a study of blood T cell repertoires in COVID-19. Data came from immunoSEQ multiplex PCR; TCRdb stores just in-frame clones and leaves some out. Altogether approximately 500,000 clones are present, around 85% being singletons, with the ten largest covering approximately 3.2%. The sequenced sample was peripheral blood. The receptors were sampled from a human donor in a cohort sampled during active COVID-19.

The chain is built from TRBV7-6 and TRBJ2-1; D is uncertain. The germline V gene encodes CDR1 SGHVS and CDR2 FNYEAQ. V was clipped by 1 base and J by 0 bases, with 10 bases between them. The CDR3 consists of 16 residues. Here the CDR3 reads CASSLVPTGSYNEQFF. The CDR3, as DNA: TGTGCCAGCAGCTTAGTACCAACGGGCTCCTACAATGAGCAGTTCTTC.

The V call is TRBV19, the J call TRBJ2-7; D gene unclear. Germline V gene data show CDR1 as LNHDA and CDR2 as SQIVND (reference sequence). V was clipped by 8 bases and J by 1 base, with 18 bases between them. The CDR3 loop spans 15 amino acids. The CDR3 bases are TGTGCCAGTTCCGAGCGACCTCATGAGTCCTACGAGCAGTACTTC. This codes for CASSERPHESYEQYF.

The chain has TRBV5-1 and TRBJ2-6, with 10 bases identical to TRBD2. The V gene end was trimmed by 0 bases and the J gene end by 2 bases; junction bases not matched to a gene: 5. The CDR3 totals 18 residues. The germline V gene has CDR1 SGHRS and CDR2 YFSETQ. CDR3 in DNA: TGCGCCAGCAGCTTGGTGACTAGCGGGCACCCTGGGGCCAACGTCCTGACTTTC. It translates to CASSLVTSGHPGANVLTF.

In this sample, this clone turned up once. The chain uses TRBV5-1 and TRBJ1-5, with D maybe TRBD1 (6 bases). CDR3 size: 15 residues. Germline V gene data show CDR1 as SGHRS and CDR2 as YFSETQ. Trimming removed 4 bases from V and 2 bases from J, with 13 bases in between. CDR3 nucleotide sequence: TGCGCCAGCAGCCGAAGTGGGGGCGGCAATCAGCCCCAGCATTTT. It codes for CASSRSGGGNQPQHF.

V usage is TRBV30 and J usage is TRBJ1-2; 10 bases agree with TRBD1. Trimming removed 7 bases from V and 8 bases from J; junction bases left unmatched: 10. The CDR3 consists of 13 residues. Looked up from germline, CDR1 is GTSNPN and CDR2 is SVGIG (reference sequence). CDR3 sequence reads: CASNRDRGNGYTF. The CDR3 region has the DNA TGTGCCTCAAATCGGGACAGGGGTAACGGCTACACCTTC.

V gene TRBV28 combines with J gene TRBJ1-1; D unclear. Between the trimmed V and J ends, which lost 3 bases and 1 base, there was a span of 12 bases. Germline CDR1 and CDR2: MDHEN and SYDVKM. The CDR3 length is 15 residues. The DNA for the CDR3 is TGTGCCAGCAGTTTTTTAGTCCTCCCGAACACTGAAGCTTTCTTT. It is translated as CASSFLVLPNTEAFF.

This chain connects TRBV5-6 to TRBJ1-2, with 7 bases lining up with TRBD1. V lost 3 bases to trimming and J lost 3 bases; unmatched junction nucleotides: 2. The CDR3 sequence is 13 residues long. Germline CDR1 SGHDT, CDR2 YYEEEE. The CDR3 is CASSSGQHYGYTF. In DNA form, the CDR3 reads TGTGCCAGCAGCTCGGGACAGCACTATGGCTACACCTTC.

The chain combines TRBV20-1 with TRBJ1-1, with 11 bases that match TRBD1. CDR3 length equals 14 residues. J gave up 5 bases and V 3 bases, and 5 bases lay outside the gene matches. Germline V gene data show CDR1 as DFQATT and CDR2 as SNEGSKA (reference sequence). CDR3 in amino acids: CSASPGQGETEAFF. CDR3 nucleotide sequence: TGCAGTGCTAGTCCGGGACAGGGGGAGACTGAAGCTTTCTTT.

The chain recombines TRBV4-1 with TRBJ1-3; tentative D call: TRBD1 (5 bases). Germline V lookup: CDR1 MGHRA, CDR2 YSYEKL. CDR3 length equals 14 residues. V lost 3 bases, J lost 7 bases, and 13 bases lay in between. CDR3 region: CASSHVGGPNTIYF. The CDR3 DNA reads as TGCGCCAGCAGCCACGTCGGGGGTCCCAACACCATATATTTT.

CDR3: CASSHGTHADTQYF. For the CDR3, the DNA is TGCGCCAGCAGCCACGGGACTCACGCAGATACGCAGTATTTT. The genes are TRBV4-3 and TRBJ2-3; perhaps TRBD2 as D (6 bases). Germline assignment: CDR1 LGHNA and CDR2 YSLEER. The CDR3 is 14 amino acids. Trimming took 3 bases from V and 4 from J, leaving 11 bases between them.

This CDR3 is CASSRQREQYF. The CDR3 coding sequence is TGTGCCAGCAGCCGCCAGCGGGAGCAGTACTTC. The rearrangement uses TRBV6-2 or TRBV6-3 and TRBJ2-7, with D maybe TRBD2 (5 bases). The V and J ends lost 6 bases and 7 bases respectively, with 10 bases between them. The CDR3 loop spans 11 amino acids. CDR1 is MNHEY, CDR2 SVGEGT, per germline.

This clone was seen only a few times. V usage is TRBV6-5 and J usage is TRBJ2-7; no reliable D call. Germline-derived CDR1 and CDR2 are MNHEY and SVGAGI. The V end lost 8 bases, the J end lost 2 bases, and 7 bases lay between the germline ends. This CDR3 has 11 amino acids. This CDR3 is CASQAAYEQYF. CDR3 nucleotides: TGTGCCAGCCAGGCAGCCTACGAGCAGTACTTC.

The chain employs TRBV5-1 and TRBJ2-7; the match to TRBD2 covers 10 bases. Trimming removed 6 bases from V and 4 bases from J; junction bases left unmatched: 7. The CDR3 spans 14 residues. Germline CDR1 SGHRS, CDR2 YFSETQ. The chain's CDR3 is CASTPASGSYEQYF. The DNA for the CDR3 is TGCGCCAGCACCCCGGCTAGCGGGAGTTACGAGCAGTACTTC.

The chain employs TRBV13 and TRBJ2-5; unclear D gene. From germline, CDR1 is PRHDT and CDR2 FYEKMQ (reference sequence). The CDR3 spans 12 residues. V dropped 5 bases and J dropped 1 base, with 5 bases sitting between them. The CDR3 reads CASSTSQETQYF. CDR3 coding DNA: TGTGCCAGCAGCACCAGCCAAGAGACCCAGTACTTC.

J is TRBJ1-2 and V is TRBV15; D is ambiguous. V lost 5 bases, J lost 5 bases, and 12 bases lay in between. Per the germline V gene, CDR1 is LNHNV and CDR2 is YYDKDF (reference sequence). The CDR3 totals 13 residues. In nucleotides, the CDR3 is TGTGCCACCAGCGGCGGGCAGGAATATGGCTACACCTTC. It codes for CATSGGQEYGYTF.

V is TRBV11-2 and J is TRBJ1-1, with D possibly being TRBD1 (5 bases). V lost 2 bases to trimming and J lost 6 bases, with 10 bases between them. The germline V gene has CDR1 SGHAT and CDR2 FQNNGV. The CDR3 is made up of 13 amino acids. This CDR3 reads CASSLIRGAEAFF. CDR3 bases: TGTGCCAGCAGCTTAATTCGGGGGGCTGAAGCTTTCTTT.